This entry describes one T cell receptor (beta chain). Its antigen remains unidentified. A much more abundant neighbour one base away suggests this may be a read error. Other DNA sequences in this sample translate to the same CDR3. There were no patients who had received any treatment before thyroid surgery. TCRdb re-processed the PCR reads through MiXCR. The table lists tens of thousands of clones, around 25% of them singletons. The data belong to a study of metastatic and nonmetastatic thyroid tumors. In the study overall: Peripheral blood and tumor or nodule samples from malignant and benign thyroid patients were compared.

The CDR3 covers 13 residues. From germline, CDR1 is SGHRS and CDR2 YFSETQ. The study, taken as a whole, reports: Versus benign nodules, malignant thyroid tumors reportedly had significantly higher TCR beta diversity, in blood and tumor.

The material sequenced was blood. This TCR was sampled from a male donor with papillary thyroid cancer or a benign thyroid nodule (not recorded which). Some clones in this sample may be carry-over from other donors' samples. This chain uses TRBV5-1 with TRBJ1-1, with D unresolved. The chain's CDR3 is CASSLGGNTEAFF. In DNA form, the CDR3 reads TGCGCCAGCAGCTTAGGAGGGAACACCGAAGCTTTCTTT.